A selection of T cell receptor beta chains follows, all from one sample in a study of cytomegalovirus exposure and HLA in healthy donors. The method was immunoSEQ multiplex PCR; TCRdb's version includes in-frame clones alone and lacks a portion of them. The table includes some 110,000 clones, 90% to 95% detected once. Sequencing input: PBMCs. The receptor set was obtained from a woman aged 18-29 years in good health and CMV-seronegative. CDR3s include the opening cysteine and the closing phenylalanine or tryptophan. A D gene is named only where the DNA matches it firmly. The size of a clone is reported for some rows only, either as once, few or many, or as a class for expanded clones.

TRBJ1-2 | NA | TRBV18 | NA | CASSPDGENYGYTF | TGTGCCAGCTCTCCCGACGGGGAAAACTATGGCTACACCTTC
TRBJ1-5 | NA | TRBV30 | TRBD1 | CACRQGRQPQHF | TGTGCCTGCCGACAGGGAAGGCAGCCCCAGCATTTT
TRBJ1-1 | NA | TRBV6-1 | NA | CASRIQGNTEAFF | TGTGCCAGCAGGATACAGGGGAACACTGAAGCTTTCTTT
TRBJ2-2 | NA | TRBV18 | TRBD1 | CASSPQRQGYGELFF | TGTGCCAGCTCCCCACAACGACAGGGCTACGGGGAGCTGTTTTTT
TRBJ1-1 | NA | TRBV5-1 | TRBD1 | CASSFGQGRNTEAFF | TGCGCCAGCAGCTTTGGACAGGGTCGGAACACTGAAGCTTTCTTT
TRBJ2-7 | NA | TRBV7-2 | TRBD2 | CASSPGTSGSYEQYF | TGTGCCAGCAGCCCAGGGACTAGCGGCTCCTACGAGCAGTACTTC
TRBJ2-7 | once | TRBV18 | TRBD1 | CASSRDRTYEQYF | TGTGCCAGCTCAAGGGACAGAACCTACGAGCAGTACTTC
TRBJ2-5 | NA | TRBV15 | TRBD2 | CATSRDLLAGETQYF | TGTGCCACCAGCAGAGATCTACTAGCGGGAGAGACCCAGTACTTC
TRBJ2-1 | NA | TRBV6-5 | NA | CASSSPGTAGYNEQFF | TGTGCCAGCAGTTCGCCCGGGACTGCAGGATACAATGAGCAGTTCTTC
TRBJ2-7 | NA | TRBV6-5 | TRBD1 | CASSSGTGSHEQYF | TGTGCCAGCAGCAGCGGGACAGGGTCCCACGAGCAGTACTTC
TRBJ1-5 | NA | TRBV7-2 | NA | CASSLVPGQNQPQHF | TGTGCCAGCAGCTTAGTTCCAGGGCAAAATCAGCCCCAGCATTTT
TRBJ2-7 | NA | TRBV5-3 | TRBD1 | CARSLGSRQGSYEQYF | TGTGCCAGAAGCTTGGGATCGAGACAGGGGTCCTACGAGCAGTACTTC
TRBJ2-7 | NA | TRBV28 | TRBD2 | CASSFPSGRGYEQYF | TGTGCCAGCAGTTTCCCTAGCGGGAGGGGGTACGAGCAGTACTTC
TRBJ2-3 | few | TRBV5-1 | NA | CASSLEGGAADTQYF | TGCGCCAGCAGCTTGGAAGGGGGGGCTGCAGATACGCAGTATTTT
TRBJ2-7 | NA | TRBV4-1 | NA | CASSQRAGGSYEQYF | TGCGCCAGCAGCCAAAGGGCCGGGGGCTCCTACGAGCAGTACTTC
TRBJ1-1 | NA | TRBV27 | NA | CASSSGGLTEAFF | TGTGCCAGCAGTTCCGGGGGGCTCACTGAAGCTTTCTTT
TRBJ2-3 | NA | TRBV27 | NA | CASSPTSSEITDTQYF | TGTGCCAGCAGTCCGACCTCTAGCGAGATCACAGATACGCAGTATTTT
TRBJ2-5 | NA | TRBV6-1 | NA | CATLVAGQETQYF | TGTGCCACCTTAGTGGCGGGGCAAGAGACCCAGTACTTC
TRBJ1-5 | NA | TRBV18 | NA | CASSPHSDSNQPQHF | TGTGCCAGCTCACCACACAGTGACAGTAATCAGCCCCAGCATTTT
TRBJ2-3 | NA | TRBV19 | TRBD1 | CASSTVGTGTQYF | TGTGCCAGTAGTACCGTGGGGACAGGTACGCAGTATTTT
TRBJ1-1 | NA | TRBV7-2 | NA | CASSPGRETTEAFF | TGTGCCAGCAGCCCTGGGAGGGAGACCACTGAAGCTTTCTTT
TRBJ1-2 | NA | TRBV25-1 | TRBD1 | CASSAVAGTGIYGYTF | TGTGCCAGCAGTGCTGTTGCGGGGACAGGGATCTATGGCTACACCTTC
TRBJ2-7 | once | TRBV5-4 | NA | CASRPWAGSYEQYF | TGTGCCAGCAGACCATGGGCGGGGAGCTACGAGCAGTACTTC
TRBJ2-1 | NA | TRBV28 | NA | CASSLLQGYNEQFF | TGTGCCAGCAGTTTATTGCAGGGCTACAATGAGCAGTTCTTC
TRBJ2-2 | NA | TRBV27 | NA | CASSFLGRGAGGVGELFF | TGTGCCAGCAGTTTCCTGGGCAGAGGGGCTGGGGGCGTCGGGGAGCTGTTTTTT
TRBJ2-3 | NA | TRBV19 | TRBD2 | CASSILPSGGTDTQYF | TGTGCCAGTAGTATACTACCTAGCGGGGGCACAGATACGCAGTATTTT
TRBJ2-7 | NA | TRBV7-2 | NA | CASSFAGTSYVEQYF | TGTGCCAGCAGCTTCGCCGGGACATCCTACGTCGAGCAGTACTTC
TRBJ1-1 | once | TRBV7-2 | TRBD1 | CASSRRTGGTDTEAFF | TGTGCCAGCAGCAGGCGGACAGGGGGTACTGACACTGAAGCTTTCTTT
TRBJ2-3 | NA | TRBV19 | TRBD2 | CASSSRTSVSYDTQYF | TGTGCCAGTAGCAGCCGCACTAGCGTAAGCTACGATACGCAGTATTTT
TRBJ2-5 | NA | TRBV28 | TRBD2 | CASSYSPGLGGGETQYF | TGTGCCAGCAGTTATAGTCCGGGACTAGGGGGTGGGGAGACCCAGTACTTC
TRBJ1-2 | NA | TRBV5-1 | NA | CASSQRGDGYTF | TGCGCCAGCAGCCAACGGGGGGACGGCTACACCTTC
TRBJ2-1 | NA | TRBV2 | TRBD2 | CASRASGRNPLNEQFF | TGTGCCAGCAGGGCGAGCGGGAGAAATCCCTTGAATGAGCAGTTCTTC
TRBJ2-5 | NA | TRBV14 | TRBD2 | CASSPLGTSVVGTQYF | TGTGCCAGCAGCCCGTTAGGGACTAGCGTCGTCGGGACCCAGTACTTC
TRBJ2-6 | NA | TRBV5-1 | NA | CASSSQSGANVLTF | TGCGCCAGCAGCTCGCAGTCTGGGGCCAACGTCCTGACTTTC
TRBJ2-3 | NA | TRBV30 | TRBD2 | CAWIPLAEGVPPADTQYF | TGTGCCTGGATTCCACTAGCGGAAGGGGTCCCCCCCGCAGATACGCAGTATTTT
TRBJ1-1 | NA | TRBV29-1 | NA | CSVEARNTEAFF | TGCAGCGTTGAAGCGAGGAACACTGAAGCTTTCTTT
TRBJ2-1 | once | TRBV19 | TRBD1 | CASRHGRNRDRSSYNEQFF | TGTGCCAGTAGACACGGTAGGAACCGGGACAGGAGCTCCTACAATGAGCAGTTCTTC
TRBJ2-5 | NA | TRBV7-3 | NA | CASSLTGIRQETQYF | TGTGCCAGCAGCTTAACCGGTATACGGCAAGAGACCCAGTACTTC
TRBJ1-3 | NA | TRBV5-1 | NA | CASSLLNSKSLSGNTIYF | TGCGCCAGCAGCTTGCTAAACTCAAAATCGCTCTCTGGAAACACCATATATTTT
TRBJ1-2 | NA | TRBV28 | NA | CASRVRGYGYTF | TGTGCCAGCAGGGTACGGGGCTATGGCTACACCTTC
TRBJ2-2 | NA | TRBV23-1 | NA | CASIPFPEPQNTGELFF | TGCGCCAGCATACCATTCCCAGAACCTCAGAACACCGGGGAGCTGTTTTTT
TRBJ2-1 | NA | TRBV10-3 | TRBD1 | CAISGGQGAENEQFF | TGTGCCATCAGCGGAGGACAGGGGGCGGAAAATGAGCAGTTCTTC
TRBJ1-1 | NA | TRBV7-9 | TRBD1 | CASSLGQGADTEAFF | TGTGCCAGCAGCTTAGGTCAGGGGGCGGACACTGAAGCTTTCTTT
TRBJ1-2 | NA | TRBV6-4 | NA | CASSVSVTYGYTF | TGTGCCAGCAGTGTGTCGGTTACCTATGGCTACACCTTC
TRBJ2-7 | NA | TRBV2 | NA | CASSAGGGGGTYEQYF | TGTGCCAGCAGTGCTGGGGGAGGAGGTGGAACCTACGAGCAGTACTTC
TRBJ2-5 | NA | TRBV5-1 | TRBD1 | CASSSTGARETQYF | TGCGCCAGCAGCTCAACAGGGGCTAGGGAGACCCAGTACTTC
TRBJ2-3 | NA | TRBV5-1 | TRBD2 | CASSSDSGGAVDTQYF | TGCGCCAGCAGCTCGGATAGCGGGGGGGCGGTAGATACGCAGTATTTT
TRBJ1-2 | NA | TRBV9 | NA | CASSVGSDSYGYTF | TGTGCCAGCAGCGTAGGGTCGGACAGCTATGGCTACACCTTC
TRBJ1-5 | NA | TRBV6-5 | NA | CASSSRQNQPQHF | TGTGCCAGCAGCTCGAGACAGAATCAGCCCCAGCATTTT
TRBJ2-2 | NA | TRBV5-1 | TRBD2 | CASSLVAGAGELFF | TGCGCCAGCAGCTTGGTAGCGGGTGCCGGGGAGCTGTTTTTT
TRBJ1-1 | NA | TRBV7-2 | NA | CASSFQGRGAFF | TGTGCCAGCAGTTTCCAGGGGAGAGGAGCTTTCTTT
TRBJ2-1 | NA | TRBV28 | TRBD1 | CASSEPGQGMEEQFF | TGTGCCAGCAGCGAACCGGGACAGGGAATGGAGGAGCAGTTCTTC